The sequence of this T cell receptor beta chain was determined in a study of CD8 T cells in Susac syndrome (dated by TCRdb to the late 2010s). Concerning the study at large: Whether CD8+ T cell activation and differentiation in Susac syndrome was antigen driven was tested using repertoire sequencing. The study compared CD8+ T cell repertoire clonality among 11 to 12 healthy donors, around 14 Susac syndrome patients and approximately 16 multiple sclerosis patients.

As for this clonotype: Its specific antigen is unknown. No much larger clone exists at a distance of one base, and base qualities are not known.

Broad study findings and their caveats: The study acknowledged that relatively few individuals were included in the TCR sequencing and HLA analysis.

RNA was extracted using the RNeasy kit, and about 0.5 to 1 ug of the RNA was reverse transcribed with random hexamers. The immunoSEQ multiplex PCR assay, covering 54 Vbeta and 13 Jbeta segments, was used to amplify TCR beta CDR3 regions. PCR amplification bias was corrected by using a synthetic template baseline for primer optimization and computational correction. The study's processing was this. Reads were annotated to V, D and J genes per IMGT and analyzed with immunoSEQ Analyzer, keeping only productive sequences. Clonality was calculated as one minus the Shannon entropy normalized by log2 of the number of productive unique sequences. For each patient and control, public and private clones were evaluated among the 100 most prevalent clones. A clone was defined as Susac-specific if it was absent from the healthy and MS cohorts, from 950 to 1,300 published viral clones and from other ImmuneACCESS disease sequences. TCRdb took the public reads, trimmed them with fastp at Q25, ran MiXCR for clone calling and kept in-frame beta chains. Records with the same CDR3 protein are collapsed into one entry carrying the most frequent genes and DNA. In this record, the V and J calls reflect TCRdb's handling and not the investigators' own analysis. This sample lists approximately 130,000 distinct CDR3 sequences; approximately 90% were detected once. The ten largest clones capture approximately 0.24% of the sample.

For CDR1 and CDR2, the germline V gene (reference sequence) lists MNHEY and SMNVEV. The germline V end is reduced by 4 bases and the J end by 4 bases; junction bases left unmatched: 2. From its cysteine to its phenylalanine, the CDR3 spans 14 amino acids. Only CDR3 DNA is held: 42 bases, read in frame from base 1. Peripheral blood CD8+ and CD4+ T cells from healthy donors, Susac syndrome patients and multiple sclerosis patients were profiled using high-throughput TCR beta sequencing. The multiple sclerosis controls were treatment-naive patients whose relapsing-remitting disease, either stable or active, fulfilled the revised McDonald criteria. Bulk CD8+ and CD4+ T cells were purified by magnetic negative isolation, whereas CD8+ TEMRA cells were enriched by FACS. Blood was collected in EDTA tubes and processed within 24 hours, with PBMCs isolated through density gradient centrifugation. PBMCs intended for TCR sequencing were cryopreserved in liquid nitrogen and thawed later in a water bath at 37 degrees C. Purity of sorted or isolated CD4+, CD8+ and CD8+ TEMRA cells was at least 90%.

This sequence uses TRBV27 and TRBJ2-7, with 12 bases matching TRBD2. Sequencing was performed on CD8+ T cells from PBMCs. This sequence was found in a human donor with multiple sclerosis. This receptor carries the CDR3 CASSSGLAGYEQYF. The DNA reads as follows: TGTGCCAGCAGTTCGGGACTAGCGGGTTACGAGCAGTACTTC.